The 31 T cell receptor beta chains in this list originate from one sample, sequenced in a study of OX40 agonist ivuxolimab in advanced cancers. Measured with immunoSEQ multiplex PCR; TCRdb has only the in-frame clones, and not every one. Found here are some 63,000 clones, 84% of them singletons; the top ten hold around 26%. Sample: CD4+ or CD8+ T cells sorted from blood, taken in a trial of the OX40 agonist ivuxolimab. Receptors were obtained from an adult with an advanced solid tumor such as melanoma, head and neck, liver or kidney cancer.

In this sample, this clone turned up once. This rearrangement joins TRBV6-5 to TRBJ1-5; 7 bases fit TRBD1. The V and J ends lost 6 bases and 7 bases, in that order; junction bases with no gene match: 9. Looked up from germline, CDR1 is MNHEY and CDR2 is SVGAGI. The CDR3 sequence is 14 residues long. In DNA form, the CDR3 reads TGTGCCAGCAGCCGAGACAGGGAAGGGCAGCCCCAGCATTTT. Protein sequence: CASSRDREGQPQHF.

The rearrangement uses TRBV5-1 and TRBJ2-1, with D possibly matching TRBD2 (6 bases). The V gene lost 2 bases and the J gene lost 4 bases, with 16 bases spanning the gap. The length of the CDR3 is 16 residues. Germline CDR1 and CDR2: SGHRS and YFSETQ. CDR3 amino acids: CASSLTAIAEYNEQFF. DNA of the CDR3: TGCGCCAGCAGCTTAACGGCGATAGCGGAATACAATGAGCAGTTCTTC. The full variable domain, with the rest looked up from reference TRBV5-1 and TRBJ2-1, is KAGVTQTPRYLIKTRGQQVTLSCSPISGHRSVSWYQQTPGQGLQFLFEYFSETQRNKGNFPGRFSGRQFSNSRSEMNVSTLELGDSALYLCASSLTAIAEYNEQFFGPGTRLTVL.

This clone appeared once. The chain is built from TRBV29-1 and TRBJ2-3, with TRBD1 as a possible D gene (6 bases). The CDR3 loop spans 17 amino acids. Trimming took 3 bases from V and 0 from J, leaving 19 bases between them. CDR1 is SQVTM, CDR2 ANQGSEA, per germline. CDR3 DNA: TGCAGCGTTGAGTCATCCAACTCCAGGGGTAGCACAGATACGCAGTATTTT. This translates into CSVESSNSRGSTDTQYF.

This chain connects TRBV2 to TRBJ2-3; TRBD2 aligns across 8 bases. The V and J ends lost 6 bases and 3 bases, in that order; junction bases with no gene match: 2. This CDR3 is 13 amino acids long. Germline lookup yields CDR1 SNHLY and CDR2 FYNNEI. CDR3 DNA sequence: TGTGCCAGCAGGGAGCGGGAGACAGATACGCAGTATTTT. Its protein is CASRERETDTQYF.

V is TRBV5-8 and J is TRBJ2-3, with D hard to call. The CDR3 runs to 15 residues. Germline CDR1 reads SGHTS; CDR2 reads YDEGEE. Deletions cut 1 base from V and 2 bases from J, with 11 bases between. CDR3 DNA sequence: TGTGCCAGCAGCTTGCGGTACCTCAACACAGATACGCAGTATTTT. Residues: CASSLRYLNTDTQYF.

The chain employs TRBV4-3 and TRBJ1-5, with D hard to call. Germline CDR1 reads LGHNA; CDR2 reads YSLEER. CDR3 length: 19 residues. V was clipped by 0 bases and J by 4 bases, with 22 bases between them. This chain's CDR3 is CASSQDKGSRSIRNQPQHF. CDR3 coding DNA: TGCGCCAGCAGCCAAGATAAAGGTTCGAGGAGTATTAGGAATCAGCCCCAGCATTTT.

This sequence joins TRBV5-5 and TRBJ1-1; D remains unclear. V lost 0 bases and J lost 10, with 13 bases in between. Germline CDR1 SGHKS, CDR2 YYEKEE (reference sequence). CDR3 size: 13 residues. The CDR3 sequence is CASSLEGSPRAFF. The CDR3 coding sequence is TGTGCCAGCAGCTTGGAGGGTTCCCCTAGAGCTTTCTTT.

The chain employs TRBV30 and TRBJ1-1; 8 positions agree with TRBD1. The length of the CDR3 is 14 residues. The V segment lost 3 bases and the J segment 1 base; nucleotides outside the gene matches: 4. Germline CDR1 reads GTSNPN; CDR2 reads SVGIG (reference sequence). CDR3 region: CAWRQGARNTEAFF. The CDR3 DNA is TGTGCCTGGAGGCAGGGGGCAAGGAACACTGAAGCTTTCTTT.

The chain uses TRBV18 and TRBJ2-1; 10 positions match TRBD1. V gave up 3 bases and J gave up 6 bases; unmatched junction bases: 2. The CDR3 is 14 amino acids. Germline V gene lookup returns CDR1 KGHSH and CDR2 LQKENI. The CDR3 sequence: CASSPRTGGNEQFF. The CDR3 DNA reads TGTGCCAGCTCACCTAGGACAGGGGGCAATGAGCAGTTCTTC. Variable domain in full (rest from reference TRBV18 and TRBJ2-1): NAGVMQNPRHLVRRRGQEARLRCSPMKGHSHVYWYRQLPEEGLKFMVYLQKENIIDESGMPKERFSAEFPKEGPSILRIQQVVRGDSAAYFCASSPRTGGNEQFFGPGTRLTVL.

This clone was seen more than once but under ten times. The chain recombines TRBV4-1 with TRBJ2-7, with D unresolved. The V end lost 1 base, the J end lost 0 bases, and 7 bases lay between the germline ends. Germline lookup yields CDR1 MGHRA and CDR2 YSYEKL. This CDR3 region has 14 residues. The DNA for the CDR3 is TGCGCCAGCAGCCAAGTGCCTAGCTCCTACGAGCAGTACTTC. Translation: CASSQVPSSYEQYF.

The rearrangement uses TRBV18 and TRBJ2-6; 8 bases map to TRBD1. Germline-derived CDR1 and CDR2 are KGHSH and LQKENI. This CDR3 region has 18 residues. V gave up 1 base and J gave up 1 base; unmatched junction bases: 6. Here the CDR3 reads CASSPQATGVSGANVLTF. The CDR3 coding sequence is TGTGCCAGCTCACCACAGGCGACAGGGGTATCTGGGGCCAACGTCCTGACTTTC.

The chain combines TRBV7-9 with TRBJ1-2; D not certain. V was trimmed by 1 base and J by 2 bases, leaving 14 bases between them. Germline CDR1 SEHNR, CDR2 FQNEAQ (reference sequence). CDR3 length equals 16 residues. The CDR3: CASSLEVSKRNYGYTF. Written as DNA, the CDR3 is TGTGCCAGCAGCTTAGAAGTATCCAAACGCAACTATGGCTACACCTTC.

The V call is TRBV7-8, the J call TRBJ1-1; D ambiguous. Germline V gives CDR1 SGHVS, CDR2 FQNEAQ. There are 15 residues in the CDR3. Trimming pared 2 bases from V and 4 bases from J, leaving 14 bases between. CDR3 sequence reads: CASSLSPGEVTEAFF. The CDR3 nucleotides are TGTGCCAGCAGCTTAAGTCCCGGGGAAGTCACTGAAGCTTTCTTT.

This chain joins TRBV5-1 and TRBJ2-7; TRBD2 agrees at 11 bases. Germline V gives CDR1 SGHRS, CDR2 YFSETQ. J lost 9 bases, V lost 4 bases, and 9 bases had no gene match. CDR3 size: 14 residues. The CDR3 is CASSLWGLAEGQYF. The CDR3 DNA sequence: TGCGCCAGCAGCCTATGGGGACTAGCGGAGGGGCAGTACTTC.

The chain is built from TRBV5-1 and TRBJ2-1; 14 nucleotides agree with TRBD2. The CDR3 loop spans 14 amino acids. Losses at the gene ends were 4 bases for V and 9 bases for J; bases not matched to a gene: 3. CDR1 and CDR2 (germline): SGHRS, YFSETQ. The CDR3 protein is CASSPGLAGGEQFF. DNA for the CDR3: TGCGCCAGCAGCCCTGGACTAGCGGGGGGTGAGCAGTTCTTC.

This chain connects TRBV19 to TRBJ1-2; maybe TRBD1 (5 bases). V gave up 3 bases and J gave up 6 bases, with 11 bases separating them. The CDR3 covers 13 residues. Germline values: CDR1 LNHDA, CDR2 SQIVND (reference sequence). CDR3 DNA: TGTGCCAGTAGTATTACAGGTGTCGATGGCTACACCTTC. It yields the protein CASSITGVDGYTF.

J is TRBJ2-1 and V is TRBV5-1; TRBD2 matches at 7 bases. The CDR3 contains 14 residues. Germline V CDR1 and CDR2: SGHRS, YFSETQ. Germline trimming cut 4 bases from V and 8 bases from J; bases unmatched to any gene: 9. CDR3 in amino acids: CASSRGGLMDEQFF. Here the CDR3 DNA reads TGCGCCAGCAGCCGCGGGGGTCTTATGGATGAGCAGTTCTTC.

The chain links TRBV11-3 to TRBJ1-2, with D unclear. Per the germline V gene, CDR1 is SGHNT and CDR2 is YENEEA. The CDR3 is 12 amino acids. V gave up 1 base and J gave up 8 bases, with 8 bases separating them. CDR3 region: CASSLVGYGYTF. In DNA form, the CDR3 reads TGTGCCAGCAGCTTAGTGGGTTACGGCTACACCTTC.

This clone has more than one count but fewer than ten. The chain has TRBV2 and TRBJ1-5; D perhaps matches TRBD1 (6 bases). Germline V gene lookup returns CDR1 SNHLY and CDR2 FYNNEI. The CDR3 totals 13 residues. Trimming removed 7 bases at V and 6 bases at J, with 13 bases between. The CDR3: CASTGGGGQPQHF. The CDR3 DNA is TGTGCCAGCACCGGAGGGGGGGGTCAGCCCCAGCATTTT.

Only one count was recorded for this clone. This chain connects TRBV6-6 to TRBJ2-7, with 12 bases aligning to TRBD2. The CDR3 spans 15 residues. The trim removed 2 bases at V and 4 bases at J, leaving 3 bases unmatched. CDR1 and CDR2 from the germline V gene are MNHNY and SVGAGI (reference sequence). The CDR3 bases are TGTGCCAGCAGTTACGCCGGGACTAGCGGGTACGAGCAGTACTTC. Translation gives CASSYAGTSGYEQYF.

The chain is built from TRBV28 and TRBJ1-1; no clear D gene. CDR3 size: 12 residues. Germline V gene lookup returns CDR1 MDHEN and CDR2 SYDVKM. V gave up 8 bases and J gave up 7 bases, with 14 bases separating them. The CDR3 region has the DNA TGTGCCAGCGTTGGAAGCAATATTGAAGCTTTCTTT. The encoded protein is CASVGSNIEAFF. Filled out from reference TRBV28 and TRBJ1-1, the complete variable domain reads DVKVTQSSRYLVKRTGEKVFLECVQDMDHENMFWYRQDPGLGLRLIYFSYDVKMKEKGDIPEGYSVSREKKERFSLILESASTNQTSMYLCASVGSNIEAFFGQGTRLTVV.

The gene calls are TRBV4-1 and TRBJ1-3, with 7 bases that match TRBD1. The trim removed 0 bases at V and 1 base at J, leaving 9 bases unmatched. The CDR3 is 18 amino acids. Germline V CDR1 and CDR2: MGHRA, YSYEKL. CDR3 sequence (DNA): TGCGCCAGCAGCCAAGAGCGGGACAGACCTTTGTCTGGAAACACCATATATTTT. It codes for CASSQERDRPLSGNTIYF.

This chain connects TRBV5-1 to TRBJ1-2; a possible D gene is TRBD1 (5 bases). This CDR3 is 15 amino acids long. Trimming left V 0 bases short and J 3 bases short, with 12 bases between. Looked up from germline, CDR1 is SGHRS and CDR2 is YFSETQ. The CDR3 region is CASSLGQNPDYGYTF. CDR3 nucleotides: TGCGCCAGCAGCTTGGGACAGAATCCTGACTATGGCTACACCTTC. The variable domain in full, with the rest retrieved from reference TRBV5-1 and TRBJ1-2, is KAGVTQTPRYLIKTRGQQVTLSCSPISGHRSVSWYQQTPGQGLQFLFEYFSETQRNKGNFPGRFSGRQFSNSRSEMNVSTLELGDSALYLCASSLGQNPDYGYTFGSGTRLTVV.

The CDR3 nucleotides are TGTGCCAGCAGCTTACCAAGGGCGGAGACCCAGTACTTC. Protein sequence: CASSLPRAETQYF. The chain recombines TRBV7-8 with TRBJ2-5; D gene unclear. The germline CDR1 and CDR2 sequences are SGHVS and FQNEAQ. The CDR3 runs 13 residues. V lost 2 bases and J 5 bases, leaving 9 bases between the germline ends.

The chain is built from TRBV7-2 and TRBJ2-3; D gene uncertain. This CDR3 region has 14 residues. Germline V gene sequence: CDR1 SGHTA, CDR2 FQGNSA. Trimming took 1 base from V and 0 from J, leaving 5 bases between them. The CDR3 coding sequence is TGTGCCAGCAGCTTAGACGCTAGCACAGATACGCAGTATTTT. This encodes CASSLDASTDTQYF.

The rearrangement links TRBV5-4 to TRBJ1-2, with 8 bases that match TRBD1. The V gene end was trimmed by 0 bases and the J gene end by 2 bases; junction bases not matched to a gene: 6. Germline CDR1 and CDR2: SGHNT and YYREEE (reference sequence). The length of the CDR3 is 16 residues. CDR3: CASSLGQGTLNYGYTF. The CDR3 DNA reads TGTGCCAGCAGCTTGGGACAGGGGACCTTAAACTATGGCTACACCTTC.

V is TRBV7-2 and J is TRBJ1-1; tentative D call: TRBD1 (5 bases). Trimming pared 2 bases from V and 4 bases from J, leaving 14 bases between. Germline CDR1 is SGHTA and CDR2 is FQGNSA. This CDR3 region has 15 residues. CDR3 in amino acids: CASSLIMGVPTEAFF. CDR3 nucleotide sequence: TGTGCCAGCAGCTTAATAATGGGGGTACCCACTGAAGCTTTCTTT.

The V and J genes are TRBV5-1 and TRBJ2-2; no clear D gene. Trimming left V 5 bases short and J 4 bases short, with 12 bases between. Germline CDR1 reads SGHRS; CDR2 reads YFSETQ. CDR3 length equals 14 residues. CDR3 in amino acids: CASSLKQTTGELFF. The DNA for the CDR3 is TGCGCCAGCAGTTTAAAACAGACCACCGGGGAGCTGTTTTTT.

The chain carries TRBV18 and TRBJ1-1, with TRBD1 matching 7 bases. Losses at the gene ends were 7 bases for V and 0 bases for J; bases not matched to a gene: 8. Per the germline V gene, CDR1 is KGHSH and CDR2 is LQKENI. The CDR3 has 15 amino acids. The CDR3 nucleotides are TGTGCCAGCTTTAGGGACAGACTGATGAACACTGAAGCTTTCTTT. This translates into CASFRDRLMNTEAFF.

The rearrangement links TRBV7-2 to TRBJ1-1, with no clear D. Germline loops: CDR1 SGHTA, CDR2 FQGNSA. The length of the CDR3 is 13 residues. V gave up 0 bases and J gave up 2 bases, with 4 bases separating them. The CDR3 DNA reads TGTGCCAGCAGCTTAGCTTTCAACACTGAAGCTTTCTTT. As protein: CASSLAFNTEAFF.

The rearrangement joins TRBV6-1 to TRBJ1-1; unclear D gene. The CDR3 is made up of 13 amino acids. Germline loops: CDR1 MNHNS, CDR2 SASEGT. V was pared by 6 bases and J by 2 bases, with 10 bases between. Written as DNA, the CDR3 is TGTGCCAGCAGCGATCAGCTCAACACTGAAGCTTTCTTT. The encoded protein is CASSDQLNTEAFF.